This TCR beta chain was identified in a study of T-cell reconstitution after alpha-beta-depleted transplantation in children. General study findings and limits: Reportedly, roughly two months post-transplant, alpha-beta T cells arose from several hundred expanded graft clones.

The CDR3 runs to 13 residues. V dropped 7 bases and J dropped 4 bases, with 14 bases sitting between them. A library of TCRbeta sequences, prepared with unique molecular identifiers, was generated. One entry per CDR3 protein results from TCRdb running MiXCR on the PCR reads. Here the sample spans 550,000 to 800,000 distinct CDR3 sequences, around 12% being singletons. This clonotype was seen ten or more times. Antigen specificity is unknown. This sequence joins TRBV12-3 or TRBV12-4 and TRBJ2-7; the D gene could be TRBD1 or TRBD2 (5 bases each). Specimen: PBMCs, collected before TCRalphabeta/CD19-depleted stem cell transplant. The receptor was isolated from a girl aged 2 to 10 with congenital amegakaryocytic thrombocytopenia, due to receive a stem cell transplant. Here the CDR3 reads CASNVGRNYEQYF. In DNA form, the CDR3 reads TGTGCCAGCAATGTGGGACGTAATTACGAGCAGTACTTC.